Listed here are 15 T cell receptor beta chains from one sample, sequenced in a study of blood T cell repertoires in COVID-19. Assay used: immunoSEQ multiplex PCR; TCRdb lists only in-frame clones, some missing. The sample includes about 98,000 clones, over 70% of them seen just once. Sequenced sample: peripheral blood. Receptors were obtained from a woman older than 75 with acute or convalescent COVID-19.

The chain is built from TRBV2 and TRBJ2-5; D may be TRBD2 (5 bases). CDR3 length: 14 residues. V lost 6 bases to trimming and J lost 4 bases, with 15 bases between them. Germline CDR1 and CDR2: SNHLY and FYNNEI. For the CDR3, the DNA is TGTGCCAGCAGCGTGACCCTAGCTGGAGAGACCCAGTACTTC. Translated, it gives CASSVTLAGETQYF.

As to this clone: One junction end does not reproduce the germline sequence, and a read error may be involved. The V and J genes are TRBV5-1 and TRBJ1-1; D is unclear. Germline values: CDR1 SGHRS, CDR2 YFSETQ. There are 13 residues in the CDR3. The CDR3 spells CASRLDGDTEAFF. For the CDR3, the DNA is TGCGCCAGCAGATTGGACGGGGACACTGAAGCTTTCTTT. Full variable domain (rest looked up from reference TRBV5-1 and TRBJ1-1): KAGVTQTPRYLIKTRGQQVTLSCSPISGHRSVSWYQQTPGQGLQFLFEYFSETQRNKGNFPGRFSGRQFSNSRSEMNVSTLELGDSALYLCASRLDGDTEAFFGQGTRLTVV.

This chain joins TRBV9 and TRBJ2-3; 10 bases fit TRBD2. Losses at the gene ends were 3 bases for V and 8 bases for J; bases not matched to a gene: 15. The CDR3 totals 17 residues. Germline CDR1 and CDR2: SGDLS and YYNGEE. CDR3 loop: CASSARWASGGMGTQYF. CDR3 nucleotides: TGTGCCAGCAGCGCTCGTTGGGCTAGCGGGGGAATGGGTACGCAGTATTTT. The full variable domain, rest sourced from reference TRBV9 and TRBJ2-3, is DSGVTQTPKHLITATGQRVTLRCSPRSGDLSVYWYQQSLDQGLQFLIQYYNGEERAKGNILERFSAQQFPDLHSELNLSSLELGDSALYFCASSARWASGGMGTQYFGPGTRLTVL.

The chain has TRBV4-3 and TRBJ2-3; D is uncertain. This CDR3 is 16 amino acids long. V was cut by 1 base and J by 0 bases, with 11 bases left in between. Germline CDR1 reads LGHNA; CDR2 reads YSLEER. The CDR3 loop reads CASSQALGSSTDTQYF. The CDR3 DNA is TGCGCCAGCAGCCAAGCTCTCGGGTCTAGCACAGATACGCAGTATTTT.

The CDR3 sequence is CASSPGQGGVYGYTF. The DNA for the CDR3 is TGTGCCAGCAGCCCGGGACAGGGAGGCGTCTATGGCTACACCTTC. This chain links TRBV7-2 with TRBJ1-2; 9 bases agree with TRBD1. The CDR3 spans 15 residues. The V gene's germline CDR1 is SGHTA and CDR2 FQGNSA. J was trimmed by 4 bases and V by 5 bases; bases with no gene match: 8.

CDR3 loop: CASSRPGTGRETQYF. The CDR3 DNA sequence: TGTGCCAGCAGTCGACCGGGGACAGGCCGTGAGACCCAGTACTTC. The rearrangement links TRBV5-4 to TRBJ2-5; 8 positions match TRBD1. Germline assignment: CDR1 SGHNT and CDR2 YYREEE (reference sequence). The CDR3 spans 15 residues. After removal of 5 bases from V and 5 bases from J, the junction contained 11 bases not matched to a gene.

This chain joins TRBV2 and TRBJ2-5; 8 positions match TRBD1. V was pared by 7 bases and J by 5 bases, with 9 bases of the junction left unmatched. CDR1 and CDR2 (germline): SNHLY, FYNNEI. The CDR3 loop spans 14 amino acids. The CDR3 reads CASNPQGARETQYF. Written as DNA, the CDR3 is TGTGCCAGCAATCCCCAGGGGGCCAGGGAGACCCAGTACTTC.

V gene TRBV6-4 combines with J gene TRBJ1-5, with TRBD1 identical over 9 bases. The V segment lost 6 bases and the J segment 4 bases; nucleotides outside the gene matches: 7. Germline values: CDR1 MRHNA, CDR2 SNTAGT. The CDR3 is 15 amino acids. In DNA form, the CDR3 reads TGTGCCAGCAGACCGGCGGACAGGGGAAATCAGCCCCAGCATTTT. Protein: CASRPADRGNQPQHF.

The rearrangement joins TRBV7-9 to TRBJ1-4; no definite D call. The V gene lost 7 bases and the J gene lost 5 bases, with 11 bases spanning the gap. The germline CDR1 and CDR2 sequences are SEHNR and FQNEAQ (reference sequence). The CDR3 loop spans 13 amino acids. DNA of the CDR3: TGTGCCAGCAATTACGGGTCAAATGAAAAACTGTTTTTT. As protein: CASNYGSNEKLFF. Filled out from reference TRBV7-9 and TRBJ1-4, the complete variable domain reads DTGVSQNPRHKITKRGQNVTFRCDPISEHNRLYWYRQTLGQGPEFLTYFQNEAQLEKSRLLSDRFSAERPKGSFSTLEIQRTEQGDSAMYLCASNYGSNEKLFFGSGTQLSVL.

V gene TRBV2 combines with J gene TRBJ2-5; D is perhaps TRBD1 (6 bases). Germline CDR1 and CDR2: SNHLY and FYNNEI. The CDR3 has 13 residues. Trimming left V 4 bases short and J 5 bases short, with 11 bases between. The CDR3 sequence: CASSGSRGETQYF. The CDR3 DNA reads TGTGCCAGCAGTGGGTCCAGGGGTGAGACCCAGTACTTC.

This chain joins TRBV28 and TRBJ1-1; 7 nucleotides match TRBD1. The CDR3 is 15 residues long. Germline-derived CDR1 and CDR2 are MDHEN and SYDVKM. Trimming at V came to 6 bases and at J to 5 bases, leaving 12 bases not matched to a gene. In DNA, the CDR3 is TGTGCCAGCAGATCCTCGAGGGGGCGGAGGACTGAAGCTTTCTTT. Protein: CASRSSRGRRTEAFF. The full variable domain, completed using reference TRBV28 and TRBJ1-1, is DVKVTQSSRYLVKRTGEKVFLECVQDMDHENMFWYRQDPGLGLRLIYFSYDVKMKEKGDIPEGYSVSREKKERFSLILESASTNQTSMYLCASRSSRGRRTEAFFGQGTRLTVV.

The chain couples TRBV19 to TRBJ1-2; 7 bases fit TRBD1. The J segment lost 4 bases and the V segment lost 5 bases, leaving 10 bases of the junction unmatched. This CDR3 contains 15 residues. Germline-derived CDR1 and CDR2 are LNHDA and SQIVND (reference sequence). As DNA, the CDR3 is TGTGCCAGTAGTGCCCGTACAGGGGCGGGCTATGGCTACACCTTC. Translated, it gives CASSARTGAGYGYTF. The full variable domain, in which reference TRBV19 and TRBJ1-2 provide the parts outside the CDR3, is DGGITQSPKYLFRKEGQNVTLSCEQNLNHDAMYWYRQDPGQGLRLIYYSQIVNDFQKGDIAEGYSVSREKKESFPLTVTSAQKNPTAFYLCASSARTGAGYGYTFGSGTRLTVV.

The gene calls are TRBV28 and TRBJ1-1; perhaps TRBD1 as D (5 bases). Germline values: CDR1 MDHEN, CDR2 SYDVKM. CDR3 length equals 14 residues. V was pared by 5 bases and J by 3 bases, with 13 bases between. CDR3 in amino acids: CASSRPQGYTEAFF. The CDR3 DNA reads TGTGCCAGCAGTCGCCCTCAGGGTTACACTGAAGCTTTCTTT.

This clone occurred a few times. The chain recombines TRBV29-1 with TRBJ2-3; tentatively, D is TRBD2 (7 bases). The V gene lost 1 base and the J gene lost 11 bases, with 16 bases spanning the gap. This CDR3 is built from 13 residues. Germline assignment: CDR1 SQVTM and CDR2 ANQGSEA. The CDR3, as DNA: TGCAGCGTTGAAGGCGGGGAGGGGGTCAGGCAGTATTTT. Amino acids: CSVEGGEGVRQYF.

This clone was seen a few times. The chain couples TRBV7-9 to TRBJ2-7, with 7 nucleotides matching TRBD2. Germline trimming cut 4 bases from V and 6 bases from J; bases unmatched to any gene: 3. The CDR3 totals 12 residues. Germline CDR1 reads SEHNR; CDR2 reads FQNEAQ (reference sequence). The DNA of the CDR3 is TGTGCCAGCAGCTATTCGGGGGGCGAGCAGTACGTC. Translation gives CASSYSGGEQYV.